This TCR beta chain was captured in a study of blood T cell repertoires in COVID-19. About the research overall: Samples representing acute and convalescent COVID-19 were sourced from the United States, Italy and Spain. T cells, B-cell-depleted T cells, or PBMCs provided the cDNA or gDNA that served as material.

The CDR3 runs to 16 residues. CDR1 is SGHRS and CDR2 is YFSETQ in the germline V gene. V lost 0 bases to trimming and J lost 1 base, with 11 bases between them. This clone was detected only a few times. As originally analysed: How many nucleated cells were present was estimated from reference gene primer amplification. The repertoire was sequenced with immunoSEQ multiplex PCR; TCRdb's copy has only in-frame clones and lacks some. The V and J calls and clone size were taken over from that table, and D and trimming were inferred from the DNA. The table has more than 45,000 clones, about 86% seen once. Sample: peripheral blood. The sequence was obtained from a woman older than 75 with acute or convalescent COVID-19. The chain uses TRBV5-1 and TRBJ1-3, with D unclear. CDR3 in amino acids: CASSLAGGVSGNTIYF. CDR3 sequence (DNA): TGCGCCAGCAGCTTGGCCGGTGGTGTTTCTGGAAACACCATATATTTT.